Sequencing of this TCR beta chain was carried out in a study of shared clonotypes between healthy human individuals. PBMC DNA, left unsorted, was sequenced on ten immunoSEQ deep assay plates. Repertoires were generated with immunoSEQ multiplex PCR, while TCRdb's copy carries only in-frame clones and drops some. The profile shows fewer than 600,000 clones, roughly 78% of them singletons. About this clone: The antigen is unknown.

Per the germline V gene, CDR1 is MDHEN and CDR2 is SYDVKM. V shed 7 bases and J 2 bases; nucleotides not matched to a gene: 1. This CDR3 is built from 12 residues. Study results and limitations: Sampling covered blood only; tissue repertoires likely differ.

The source is a woman in her thirties or forties in good health. Some clones in this sample may be carry-over from other donors' samples. Source material: PBMCs. J is TRBJ2-7 and V is TRBV28, with 8 bases lining up with TRBD2. The CDR3 sequence: CASISGTYEQYF. In DNA form, the CDR3 reads TGTGCCAGCATTAGCGGGACCTACGAGCAGTACTTC.